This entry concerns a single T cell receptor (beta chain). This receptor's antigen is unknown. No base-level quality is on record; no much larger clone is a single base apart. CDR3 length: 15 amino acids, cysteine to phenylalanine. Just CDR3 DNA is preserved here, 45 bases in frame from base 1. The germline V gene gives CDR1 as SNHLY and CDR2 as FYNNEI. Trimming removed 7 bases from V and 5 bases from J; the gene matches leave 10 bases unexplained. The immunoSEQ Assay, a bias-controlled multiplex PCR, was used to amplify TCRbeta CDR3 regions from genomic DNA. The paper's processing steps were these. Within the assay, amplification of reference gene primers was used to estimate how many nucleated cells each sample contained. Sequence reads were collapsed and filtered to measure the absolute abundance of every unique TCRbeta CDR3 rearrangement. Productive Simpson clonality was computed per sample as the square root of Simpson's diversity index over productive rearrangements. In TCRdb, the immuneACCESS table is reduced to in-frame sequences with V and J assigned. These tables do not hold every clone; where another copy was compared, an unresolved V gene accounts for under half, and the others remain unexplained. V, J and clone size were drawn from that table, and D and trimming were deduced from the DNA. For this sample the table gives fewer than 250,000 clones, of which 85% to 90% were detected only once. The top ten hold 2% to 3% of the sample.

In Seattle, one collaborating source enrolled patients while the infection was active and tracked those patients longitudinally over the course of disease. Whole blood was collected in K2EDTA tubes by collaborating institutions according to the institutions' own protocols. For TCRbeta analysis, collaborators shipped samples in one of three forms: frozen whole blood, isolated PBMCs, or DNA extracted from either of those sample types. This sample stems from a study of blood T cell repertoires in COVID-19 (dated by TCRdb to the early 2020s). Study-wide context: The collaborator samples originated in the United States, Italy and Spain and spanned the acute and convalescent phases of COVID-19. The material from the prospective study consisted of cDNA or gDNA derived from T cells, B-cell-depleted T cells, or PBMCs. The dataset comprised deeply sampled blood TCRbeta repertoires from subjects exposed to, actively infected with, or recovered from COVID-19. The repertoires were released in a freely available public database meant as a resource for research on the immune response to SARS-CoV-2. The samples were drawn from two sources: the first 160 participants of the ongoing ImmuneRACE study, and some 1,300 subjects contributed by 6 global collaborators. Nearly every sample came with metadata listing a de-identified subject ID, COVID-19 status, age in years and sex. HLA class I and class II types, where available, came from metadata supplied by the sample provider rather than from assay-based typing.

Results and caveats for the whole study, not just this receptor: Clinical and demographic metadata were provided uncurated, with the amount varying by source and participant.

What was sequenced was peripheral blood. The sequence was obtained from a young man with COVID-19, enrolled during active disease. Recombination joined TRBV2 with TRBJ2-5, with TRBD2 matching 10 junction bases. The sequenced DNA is TGTGCCAGCAAGCGGGGGGGCCTAAGGGAGGAGACCCAGTACTTC. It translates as CASKRGGLREETQYF.